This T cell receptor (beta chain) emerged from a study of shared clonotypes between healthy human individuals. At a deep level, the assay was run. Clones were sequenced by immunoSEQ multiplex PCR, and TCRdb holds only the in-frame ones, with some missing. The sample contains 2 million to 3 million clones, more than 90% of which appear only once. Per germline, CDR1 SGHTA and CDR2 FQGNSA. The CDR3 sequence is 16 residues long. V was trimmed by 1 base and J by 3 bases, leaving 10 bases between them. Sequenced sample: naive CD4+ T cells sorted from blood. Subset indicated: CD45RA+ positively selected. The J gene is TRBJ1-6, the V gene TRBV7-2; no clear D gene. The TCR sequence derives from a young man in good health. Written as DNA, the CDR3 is TGTGCCAGCAGCTTAGGCAGGCAGAACTATAATTCACCCCTCCACTTT. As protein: CASSLGRQNYNSPLHF.